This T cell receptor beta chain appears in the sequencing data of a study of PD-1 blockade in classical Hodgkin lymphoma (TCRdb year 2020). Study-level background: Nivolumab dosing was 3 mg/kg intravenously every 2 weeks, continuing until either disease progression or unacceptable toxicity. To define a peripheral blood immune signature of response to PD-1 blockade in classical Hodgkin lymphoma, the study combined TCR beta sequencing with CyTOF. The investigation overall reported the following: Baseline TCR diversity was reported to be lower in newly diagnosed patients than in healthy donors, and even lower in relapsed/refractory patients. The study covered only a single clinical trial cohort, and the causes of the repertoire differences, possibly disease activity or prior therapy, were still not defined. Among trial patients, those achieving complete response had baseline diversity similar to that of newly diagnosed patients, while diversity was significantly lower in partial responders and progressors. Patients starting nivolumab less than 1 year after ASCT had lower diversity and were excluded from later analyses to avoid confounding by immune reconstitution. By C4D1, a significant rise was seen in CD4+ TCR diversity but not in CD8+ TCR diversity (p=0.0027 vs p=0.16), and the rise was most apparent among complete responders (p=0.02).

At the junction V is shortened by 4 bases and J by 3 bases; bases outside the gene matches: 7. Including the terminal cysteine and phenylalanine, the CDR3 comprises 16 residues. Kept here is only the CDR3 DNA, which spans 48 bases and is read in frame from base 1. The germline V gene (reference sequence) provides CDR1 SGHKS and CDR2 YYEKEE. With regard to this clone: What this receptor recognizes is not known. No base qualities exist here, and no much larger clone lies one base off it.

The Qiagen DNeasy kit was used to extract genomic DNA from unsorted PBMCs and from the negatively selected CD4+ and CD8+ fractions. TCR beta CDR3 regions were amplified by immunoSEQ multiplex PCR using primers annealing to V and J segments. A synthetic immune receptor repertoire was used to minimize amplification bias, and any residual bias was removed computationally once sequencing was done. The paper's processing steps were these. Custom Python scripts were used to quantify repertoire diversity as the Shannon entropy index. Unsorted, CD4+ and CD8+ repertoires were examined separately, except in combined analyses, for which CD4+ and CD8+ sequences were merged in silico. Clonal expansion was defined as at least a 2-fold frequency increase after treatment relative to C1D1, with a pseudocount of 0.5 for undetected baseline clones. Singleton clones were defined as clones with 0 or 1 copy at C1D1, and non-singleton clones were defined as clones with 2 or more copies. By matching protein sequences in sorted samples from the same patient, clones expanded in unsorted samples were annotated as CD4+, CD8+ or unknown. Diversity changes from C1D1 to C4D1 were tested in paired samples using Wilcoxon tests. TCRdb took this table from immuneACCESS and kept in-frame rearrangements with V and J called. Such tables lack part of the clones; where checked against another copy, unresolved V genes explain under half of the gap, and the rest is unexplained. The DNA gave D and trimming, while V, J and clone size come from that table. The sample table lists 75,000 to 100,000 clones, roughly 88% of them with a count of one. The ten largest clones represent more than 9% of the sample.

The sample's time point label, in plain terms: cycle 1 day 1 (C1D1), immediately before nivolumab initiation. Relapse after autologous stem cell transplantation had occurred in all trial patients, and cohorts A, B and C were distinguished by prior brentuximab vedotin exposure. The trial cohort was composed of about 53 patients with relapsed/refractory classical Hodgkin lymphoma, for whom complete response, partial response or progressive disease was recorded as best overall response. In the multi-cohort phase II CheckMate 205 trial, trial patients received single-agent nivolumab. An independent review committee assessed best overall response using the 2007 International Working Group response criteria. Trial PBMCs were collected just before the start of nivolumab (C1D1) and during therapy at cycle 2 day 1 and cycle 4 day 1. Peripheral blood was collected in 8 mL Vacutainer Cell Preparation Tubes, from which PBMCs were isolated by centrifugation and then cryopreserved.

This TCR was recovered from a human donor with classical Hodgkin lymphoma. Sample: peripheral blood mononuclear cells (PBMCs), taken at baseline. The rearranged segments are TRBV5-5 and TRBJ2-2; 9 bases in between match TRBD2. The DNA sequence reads TGTGCCAGCAGCCCTATAGCGGGGGATTACACCGGGGAGCTGTTTTTT. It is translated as CASSPIAGDYTGELFF.